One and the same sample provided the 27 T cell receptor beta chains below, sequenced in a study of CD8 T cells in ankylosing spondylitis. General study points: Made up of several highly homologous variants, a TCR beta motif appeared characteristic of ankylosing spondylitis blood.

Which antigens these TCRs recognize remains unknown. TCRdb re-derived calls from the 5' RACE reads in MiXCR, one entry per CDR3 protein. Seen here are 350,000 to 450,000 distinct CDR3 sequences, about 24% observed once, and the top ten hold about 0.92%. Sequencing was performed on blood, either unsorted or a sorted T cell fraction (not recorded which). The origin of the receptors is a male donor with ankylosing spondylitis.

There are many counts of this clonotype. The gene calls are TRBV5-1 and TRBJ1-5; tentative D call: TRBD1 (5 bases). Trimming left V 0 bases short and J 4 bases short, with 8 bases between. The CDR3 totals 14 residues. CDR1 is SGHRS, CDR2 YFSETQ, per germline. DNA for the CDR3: TGCGCCAGCAGCTTGGCGGGGGGGAATCAGCCCCAGCATTTT. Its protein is CASSLAGGNQPQHF.

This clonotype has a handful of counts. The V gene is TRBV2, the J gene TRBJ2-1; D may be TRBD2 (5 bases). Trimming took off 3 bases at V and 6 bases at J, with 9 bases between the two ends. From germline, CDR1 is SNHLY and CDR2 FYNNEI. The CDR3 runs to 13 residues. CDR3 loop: CASSDGRGNEQFF. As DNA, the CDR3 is TGTGCCAGCAGTGATGGGAGAGGCAATGAGCAGTTCTTC.

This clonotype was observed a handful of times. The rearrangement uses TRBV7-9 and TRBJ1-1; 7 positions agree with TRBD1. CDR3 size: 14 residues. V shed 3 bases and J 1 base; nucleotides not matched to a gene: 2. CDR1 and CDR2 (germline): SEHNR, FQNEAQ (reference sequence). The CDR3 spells CASSLEGANTEAFF. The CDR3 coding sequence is TGTGCCAGCAGCTTGGAGGGGGCGAACACTGAAGCTTTCTTT.

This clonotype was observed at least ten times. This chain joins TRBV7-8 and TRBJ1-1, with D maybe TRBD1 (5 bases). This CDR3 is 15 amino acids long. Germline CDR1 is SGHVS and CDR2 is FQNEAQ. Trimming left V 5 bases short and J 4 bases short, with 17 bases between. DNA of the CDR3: TGTGCCAGCAGCCCTTTGGGGCAGGGAGCCACTGAAGCTTTCTTT. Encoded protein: CASSPLGQGATEAFF. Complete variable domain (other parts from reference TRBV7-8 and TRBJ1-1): GAGVSQSPRYKVAKRGQDVALRCDPISGHVSLFWYQQALGQGPEFLTYFQNEAQLDKSGLPSDRFFAERPEGSVSTLKIQRTQQEDSAVYLCASSPLGQGATEAFFGQGTRLTVV.

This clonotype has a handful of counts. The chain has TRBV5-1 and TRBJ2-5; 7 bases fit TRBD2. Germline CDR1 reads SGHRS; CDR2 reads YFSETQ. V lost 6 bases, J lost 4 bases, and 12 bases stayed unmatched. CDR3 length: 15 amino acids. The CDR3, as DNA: TGCGCCAGCAAAACTTCTCGACTAGCCCCAGAGACCCAGTACTTC. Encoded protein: CASKTSRLAPETQYF.

The CDR3 DNA reads TGCAGTGCTAGTGTTGATTCGGGACGATACAATGAGCAGTTCTTC. Protein: CSASVDSGRYNEQFF. V and J are TRBV20-1 and TRBJ2-1; D may match TRBD1 or TRBD2 (5 bases each). CDR3 length: 15 residues. Germline lookup yields CDR1 DFQATT and CDR2 SNEGSKA (reference sequence). V lost 3 bases and J 4 bases, leaving 16 bases between the germline ends.

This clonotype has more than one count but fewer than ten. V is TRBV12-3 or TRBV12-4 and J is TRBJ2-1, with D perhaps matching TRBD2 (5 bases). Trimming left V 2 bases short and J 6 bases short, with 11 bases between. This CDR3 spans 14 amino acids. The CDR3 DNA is TGTGCCAGCAGTTTAAGGCGGGCAATCAATGAGCAGTTCTTC. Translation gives CASSLRRAINEQFF.

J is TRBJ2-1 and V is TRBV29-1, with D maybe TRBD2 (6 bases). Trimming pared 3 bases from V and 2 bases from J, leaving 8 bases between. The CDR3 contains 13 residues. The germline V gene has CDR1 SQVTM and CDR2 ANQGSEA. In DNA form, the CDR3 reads TGCAGCGTTGACCGGGAGACCTACAATGAGCAGTTCTTC. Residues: CSVDRETYNEQFF.

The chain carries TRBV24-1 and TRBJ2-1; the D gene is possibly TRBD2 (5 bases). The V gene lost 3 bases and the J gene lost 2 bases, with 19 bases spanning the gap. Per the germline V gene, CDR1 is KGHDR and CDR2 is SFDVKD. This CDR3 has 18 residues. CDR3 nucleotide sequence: TGTGCCACCAGTGATCCTGATGAGGGCCTGAATACCTACAATGAGCAGTTCTTC. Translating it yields CATSDPDEGLNTYNEQFF.

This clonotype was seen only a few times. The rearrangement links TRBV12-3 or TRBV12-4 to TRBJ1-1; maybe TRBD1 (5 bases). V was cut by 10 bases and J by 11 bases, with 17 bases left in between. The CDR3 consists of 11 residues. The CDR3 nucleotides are TGTGCCACTTCACTGGGGCCCTCGGCTTTCTTT. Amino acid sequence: CATSLGPSAFF.

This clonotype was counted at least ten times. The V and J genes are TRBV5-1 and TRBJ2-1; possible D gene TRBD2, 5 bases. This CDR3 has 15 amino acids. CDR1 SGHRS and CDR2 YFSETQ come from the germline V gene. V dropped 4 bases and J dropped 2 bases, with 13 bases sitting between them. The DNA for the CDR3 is TGCGCCAGCAGCGTTTCTAGCATCCCCTACAATGAGCAGTTCTTC. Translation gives CASSVSSIPYNEQFF.

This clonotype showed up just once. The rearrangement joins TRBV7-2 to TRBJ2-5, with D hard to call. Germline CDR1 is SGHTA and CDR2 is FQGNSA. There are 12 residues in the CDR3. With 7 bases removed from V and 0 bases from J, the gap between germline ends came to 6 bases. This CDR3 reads CASNNYQETQYF. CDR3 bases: TGTGCCAGCAACAATTACCAAGAGACCCAGTACTTC.

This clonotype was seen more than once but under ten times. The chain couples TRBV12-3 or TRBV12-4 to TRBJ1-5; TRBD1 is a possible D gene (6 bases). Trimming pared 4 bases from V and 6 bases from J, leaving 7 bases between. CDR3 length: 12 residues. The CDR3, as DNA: TGTGCCAGCAGTTCAGGGGCTCAGCCCCAGCATTTT. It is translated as CASSSGAQPQHF.

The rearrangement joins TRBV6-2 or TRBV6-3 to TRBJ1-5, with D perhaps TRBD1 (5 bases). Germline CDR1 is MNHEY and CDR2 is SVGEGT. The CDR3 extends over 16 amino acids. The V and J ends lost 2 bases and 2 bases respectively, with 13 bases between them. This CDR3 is CASSYERGRGNQPQHF. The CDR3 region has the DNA TGTGCCAGCAGTTACGAGAGGGGTAGGGGCAATCAGCCCCAGCATTTT.

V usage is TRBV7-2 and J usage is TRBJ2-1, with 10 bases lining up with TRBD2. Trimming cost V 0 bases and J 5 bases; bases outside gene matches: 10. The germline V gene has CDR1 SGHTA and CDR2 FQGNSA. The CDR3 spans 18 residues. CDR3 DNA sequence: TGTGCCAGCAGCTTAGCGGGGGGGCTAGCGGGAGCCCACAATGAGCAGTTCTTC. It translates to CASSLAGGLAGAHNEQFF.

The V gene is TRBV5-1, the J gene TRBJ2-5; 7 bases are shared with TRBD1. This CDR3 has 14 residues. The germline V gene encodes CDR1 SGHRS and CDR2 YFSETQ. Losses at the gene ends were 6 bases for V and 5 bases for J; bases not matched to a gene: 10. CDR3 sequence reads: CASTAVRGRETQYF. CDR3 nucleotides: TGCGCCAGCACCGCGGTTAGGGGGCGCGAGACCCAGTACTTC. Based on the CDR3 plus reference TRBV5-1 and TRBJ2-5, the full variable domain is KAGVTQTPRYLIKTRGQQVTLSCSPISGHRSVSWYQQTPGQGLQFLFEYFSETQRNKGNFPGRFSGRQFSNSRSEMNVSTLELGDSALYLCASTAVRGRETQYFGPGTRLLVL.

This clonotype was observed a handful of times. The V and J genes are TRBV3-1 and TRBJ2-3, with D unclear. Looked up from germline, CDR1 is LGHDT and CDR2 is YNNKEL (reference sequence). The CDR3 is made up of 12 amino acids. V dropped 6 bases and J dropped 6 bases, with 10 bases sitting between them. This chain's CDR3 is CASRQRADTQYF. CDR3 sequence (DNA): TGTGCCAGCAGACAACGAGCGGATACGCAGTATTTT.

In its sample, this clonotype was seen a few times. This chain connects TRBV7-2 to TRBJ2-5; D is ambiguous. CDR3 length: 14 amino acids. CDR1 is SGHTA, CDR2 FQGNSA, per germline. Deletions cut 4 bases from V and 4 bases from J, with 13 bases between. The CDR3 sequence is CASSSQTPPETQYF. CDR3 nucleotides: TGTGCCAGCAGCTCTCAGACCCCCCCAGAGACCCAGTACTTC.

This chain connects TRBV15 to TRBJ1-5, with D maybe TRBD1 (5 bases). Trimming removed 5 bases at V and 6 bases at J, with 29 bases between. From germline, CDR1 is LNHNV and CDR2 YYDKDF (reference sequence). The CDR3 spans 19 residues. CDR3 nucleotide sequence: TGTGCCACCAGCCGAATTAGGGGATCGGTTGGGAAAGGAGGTCAGCCCCAGCATTTT. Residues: CATSRIRGSVGKGGQPQHF.

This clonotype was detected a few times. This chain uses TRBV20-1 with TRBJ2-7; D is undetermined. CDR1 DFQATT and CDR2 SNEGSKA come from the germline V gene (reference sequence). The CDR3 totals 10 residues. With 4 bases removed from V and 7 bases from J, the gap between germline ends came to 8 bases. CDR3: CSAINWEQYV. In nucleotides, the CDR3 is TGCAGTGCTATTAACTGGGAGCAGTACGTC.

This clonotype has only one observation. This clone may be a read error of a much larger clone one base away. The CDR3 here is CASGQFLSGELFF. The DNA for the CDR3 is TGTGCCAGCGGCCAATTTCTTTCCGGGGAGCTGTTTTTT. The chain carries TRBV3-1 and TRBJ2-2; D remains ambiguous. Germline CDR1 LGHDT, CDR2 YNNKEL (reference sequence). This CDR3 has 13 amino acids.

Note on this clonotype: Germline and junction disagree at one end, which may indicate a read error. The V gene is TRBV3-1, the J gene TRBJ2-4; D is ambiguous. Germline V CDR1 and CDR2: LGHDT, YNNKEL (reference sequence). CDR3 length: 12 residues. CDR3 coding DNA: TGTGCCAGCAGCCAGATCCCCGGCCCCACAACGTTC. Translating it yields CASSQIPGPTTF.

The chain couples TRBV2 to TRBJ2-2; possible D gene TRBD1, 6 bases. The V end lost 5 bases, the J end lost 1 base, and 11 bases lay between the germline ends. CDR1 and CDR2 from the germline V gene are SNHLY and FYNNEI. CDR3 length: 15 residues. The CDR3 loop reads CASSRDNLNTGELFF. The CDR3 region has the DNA TGTGCCAGCAGTCGGGACAACCTGAACACCGGGGAGCTGTTTTTT.

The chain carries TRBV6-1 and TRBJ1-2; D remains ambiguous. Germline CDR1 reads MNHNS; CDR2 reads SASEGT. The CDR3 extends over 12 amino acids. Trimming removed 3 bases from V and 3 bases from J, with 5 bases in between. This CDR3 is CASSENDYGYTF. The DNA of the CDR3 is TGTGCCAGCAGTGAGAATGACTATGGCTACACCTTC.

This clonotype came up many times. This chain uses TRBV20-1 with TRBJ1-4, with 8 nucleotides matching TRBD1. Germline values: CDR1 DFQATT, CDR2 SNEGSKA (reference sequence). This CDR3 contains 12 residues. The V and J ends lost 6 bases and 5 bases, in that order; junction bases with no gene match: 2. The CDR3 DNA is TGCAGTGCGCGACAGGGGAATGAAAAACTGTTTTTT. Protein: CSARQGNEKLFF.

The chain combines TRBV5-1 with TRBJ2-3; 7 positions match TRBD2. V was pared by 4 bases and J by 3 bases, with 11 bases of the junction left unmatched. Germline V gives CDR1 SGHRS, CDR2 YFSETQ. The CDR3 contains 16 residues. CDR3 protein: CASSPISGRGTDTQYF. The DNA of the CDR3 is TGCGCCAGCAGCCCTATTTCAGGGAGGGGAACAGATACGCAGTATTTT. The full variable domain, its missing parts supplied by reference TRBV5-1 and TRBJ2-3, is KAGVTQTPRYLIKTRGQQVTLSCSPISGHRSVSWYQQTPGQGLQFLFEYFSETQRNKGNFPGRFSGRQFSNSRSEMNVSTLELGDSALYLCASSPISGRGTDTQYFGPGTRLTVL.

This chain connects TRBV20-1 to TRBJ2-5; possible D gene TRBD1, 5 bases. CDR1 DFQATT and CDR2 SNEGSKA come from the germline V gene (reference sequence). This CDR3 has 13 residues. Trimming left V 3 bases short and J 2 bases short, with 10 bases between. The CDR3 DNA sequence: TGCAGTGCTAGTAAGGGGCCACAAGAGACCCAGTACTTC. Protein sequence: CSASKGPQETQYF.